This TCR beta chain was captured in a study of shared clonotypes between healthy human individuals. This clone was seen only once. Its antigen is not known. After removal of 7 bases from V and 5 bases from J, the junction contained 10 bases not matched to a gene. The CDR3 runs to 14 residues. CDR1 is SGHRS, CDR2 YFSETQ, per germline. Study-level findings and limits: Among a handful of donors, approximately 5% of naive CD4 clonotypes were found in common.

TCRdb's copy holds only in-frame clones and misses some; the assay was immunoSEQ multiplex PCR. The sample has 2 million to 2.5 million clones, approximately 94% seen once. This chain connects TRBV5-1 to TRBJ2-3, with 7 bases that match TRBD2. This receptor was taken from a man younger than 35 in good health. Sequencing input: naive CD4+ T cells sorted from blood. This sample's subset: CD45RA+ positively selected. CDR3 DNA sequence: TGCGCCAGCGGAAACACGGGAGGAGGAGATACGCAGTATTTT. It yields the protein CASGNTGGGDTQYF.